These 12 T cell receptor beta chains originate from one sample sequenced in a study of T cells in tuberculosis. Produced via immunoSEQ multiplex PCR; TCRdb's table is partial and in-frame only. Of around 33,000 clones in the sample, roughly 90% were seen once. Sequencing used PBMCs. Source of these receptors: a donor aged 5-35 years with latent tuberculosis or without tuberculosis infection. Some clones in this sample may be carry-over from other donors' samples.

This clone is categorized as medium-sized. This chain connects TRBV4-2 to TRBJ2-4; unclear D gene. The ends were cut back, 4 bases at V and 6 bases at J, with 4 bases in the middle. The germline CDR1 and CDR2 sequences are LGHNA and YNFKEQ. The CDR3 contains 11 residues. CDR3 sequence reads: CASSPGNIQYF. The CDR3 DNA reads TGTGCCAGCAGCCCCGGAAACATTCAGTACTTC.

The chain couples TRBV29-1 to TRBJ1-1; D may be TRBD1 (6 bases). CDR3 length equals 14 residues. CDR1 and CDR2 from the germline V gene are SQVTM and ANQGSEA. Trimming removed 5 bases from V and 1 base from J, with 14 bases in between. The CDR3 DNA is TGCAGCGTTTGCCACGGGACACAGAACACTGAAGCTTTCTTT. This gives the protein CSVCHGTQNTEAFF.

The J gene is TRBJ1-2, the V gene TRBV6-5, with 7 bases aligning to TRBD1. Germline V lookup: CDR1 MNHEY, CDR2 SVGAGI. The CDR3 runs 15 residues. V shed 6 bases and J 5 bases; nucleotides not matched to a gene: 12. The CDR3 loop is CASRDKQGWGYGYTF. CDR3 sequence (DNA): TGTGCCAGCAGGGATAAACAGGGGTGGGGATATGGCTACACCTTC.

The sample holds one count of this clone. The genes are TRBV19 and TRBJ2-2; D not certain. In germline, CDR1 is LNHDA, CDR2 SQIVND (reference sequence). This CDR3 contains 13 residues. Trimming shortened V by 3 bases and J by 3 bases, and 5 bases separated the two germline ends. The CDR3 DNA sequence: TGTGCCAGTAGTATCACTTACACCGGGGAGCTGTTTTTT. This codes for CASSITYTGELFF.

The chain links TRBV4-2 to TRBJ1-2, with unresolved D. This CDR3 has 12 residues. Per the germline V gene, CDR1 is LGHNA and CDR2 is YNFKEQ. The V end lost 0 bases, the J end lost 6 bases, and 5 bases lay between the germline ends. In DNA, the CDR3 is TGTGCCAGCAGCCAAGACTCGGATGGCTACACCTTC. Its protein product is CASSQDSDGYTF.

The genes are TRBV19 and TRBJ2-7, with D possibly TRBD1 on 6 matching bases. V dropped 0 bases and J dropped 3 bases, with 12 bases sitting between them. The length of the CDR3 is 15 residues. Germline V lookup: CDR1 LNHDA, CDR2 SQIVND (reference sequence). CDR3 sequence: CASSIDMTGFYEQYF. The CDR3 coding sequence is TGTGCCAGTAGTATAGATATGACAGGATTCTACGAGCAGTACTTC.

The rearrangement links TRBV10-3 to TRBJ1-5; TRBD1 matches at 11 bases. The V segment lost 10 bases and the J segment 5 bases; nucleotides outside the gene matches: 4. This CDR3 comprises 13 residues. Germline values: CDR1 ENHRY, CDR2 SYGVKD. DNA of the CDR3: TGTGCCACCCGGACAGGGGGCGATCAGCCCCAGCATTTT. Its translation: CATRTGGDQPQHF.

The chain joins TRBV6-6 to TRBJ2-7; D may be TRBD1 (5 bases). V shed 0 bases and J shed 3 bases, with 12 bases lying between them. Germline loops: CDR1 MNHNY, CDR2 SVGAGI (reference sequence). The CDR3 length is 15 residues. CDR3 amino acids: CASSYSTGALYEQYF. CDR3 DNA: TGTGCCAGCAGTTACTCGACTGGGGCCCTCTACGAGCAGTACTTC.

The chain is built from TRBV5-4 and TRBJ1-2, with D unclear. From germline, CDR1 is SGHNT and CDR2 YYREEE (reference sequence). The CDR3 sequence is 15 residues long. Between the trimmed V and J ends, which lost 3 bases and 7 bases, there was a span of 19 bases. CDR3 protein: CASSSPGPLEGGYTF. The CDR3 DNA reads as TGTGCCAGCAGCTCGCCCGGCCCCCTGGAGGGTGGCTACACCTTC.

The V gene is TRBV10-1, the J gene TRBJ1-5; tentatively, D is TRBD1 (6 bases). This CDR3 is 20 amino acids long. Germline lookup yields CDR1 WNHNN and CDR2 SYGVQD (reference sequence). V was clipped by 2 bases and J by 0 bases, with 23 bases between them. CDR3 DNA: TGCGCCAGCAGTGAGCCAATAAGTGTACAGGGACCGTATAGCAATCAGCCCCAGCATTTT. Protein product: CASSEPISVQGPYSNQPQHF.

The CDR3 protein is CASSSLWGGPGELFF. In DNA, the CDR3 is TGTGCCAGCAGTTCCCTGTGGGGAGGCCCCGGGGAGCTGTTTTTT. The rearrangement uses TRBV28 and TRBJ2-2; perhaps TRBD2 as D (6 bases). V dropped 4 bases and J dropped 6 bases, with 15 bases sitting between them. The V gene's germline CDR1 is MDHEN and CDR2 SYDVKM. The length of the CDR3 is 15 residues.

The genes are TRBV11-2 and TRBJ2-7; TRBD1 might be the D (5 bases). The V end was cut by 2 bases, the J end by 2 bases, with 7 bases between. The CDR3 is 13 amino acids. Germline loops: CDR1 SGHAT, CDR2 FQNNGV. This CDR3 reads CASSLPGTYEQYF. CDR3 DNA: TGTGCCAGCAGCTTACCAGGGACCTACGAGCAGTACTTC.